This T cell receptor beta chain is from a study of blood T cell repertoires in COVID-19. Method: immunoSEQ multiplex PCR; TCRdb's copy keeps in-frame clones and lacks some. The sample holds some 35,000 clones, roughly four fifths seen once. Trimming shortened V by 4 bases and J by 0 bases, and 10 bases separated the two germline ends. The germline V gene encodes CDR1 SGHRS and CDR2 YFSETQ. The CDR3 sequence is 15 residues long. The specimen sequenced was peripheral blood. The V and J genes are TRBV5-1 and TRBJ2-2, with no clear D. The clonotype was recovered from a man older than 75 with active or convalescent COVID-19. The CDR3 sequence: CASSTTVTNTGELFF. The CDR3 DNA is TGCGCCAGCAGCACAACAGTGACGAACACCGGGGAGCTGTTTTTT. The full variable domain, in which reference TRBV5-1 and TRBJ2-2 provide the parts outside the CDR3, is KAGVTQTPRYLIKTRGQQVTLSCSPISGHRSVSWYQQTPGQGLQFLFEYFSETQRNKGNFPGRFSGRQFSNSRSEMNVSTLELGDSALYLCASSTTVTNTGELFFGEGSRLTVL.